This T cell receptor (beta chain) came from a study of blood T cell repertoires in COVID-19 (TCRdb year 2020). Notes on the research overall: The collaborator samples originated in the United States, Italy and Spain and spanned the acute and convalescent phases of COVID-19. The material from the prospective study consisted of cDNA or gDNA derived from T cells, B-cell-depleted T cells, or PBMCs. Subjects who had been exposed to COVID-19, were actively infected with it, or had recovered from it provided the deeply sampled blood TCRbeta repertoires that made up the dataset. The repertoires were made available in a free public database intended to serve as a resource for research on the immune response to SARS-CoV-2. Samples were obtained from the ongoing ImmuneRACE study (first 160 participants) and from 1,254 subjects provided by 6 global collaborators. Nearly every sample came with metadata listing a de-identified subject ID, COVID-19 status, age in years and sex. Where HLA class I and class II types were available, the types were taken from metadata supplied by the sample provider, not from assay-based typing. Summary of the overall study and its limitations: How much clinical and demographic metadata was included differed by source and by participant, and the metadata was provided uncurated.

After removal of 4 bases from V and 3 bases from J, the junction retains 6 bases not matched to a gene. Based on the germline V gene (reference sequence), the CDR1 and CDR2 sequences are LGHDT and YNNKEL. The CDR3 goes from the cysteine to the phenylalanine over 15 residues. The retained sequence is limited to the CDR3, 45 bases, with the frame set at the first base. Collaborating institutions collected whole blood in K2EDTA tubes following their own protocols. For TCRbeta analysis, collaborators shipped samples as frozen whole blood, isolated PBMCs, or DNA extracted from either of those sample types. TCRbeta CDR3 regions were amplified from genomic DNA using the immunoSEQ Assay, a bias-controlled multiplex PCR. Per the source publication's procedure: The number of nucleated cells in each sample was estimated from the amplification of reference gene primers within the assay. To quantify the absolute abundance of each unique TCRbeta CDR3 rearrangement, sequence reads were collapsed and filtered. For each sample, productive Simpson clonality was calculated by taking the square root of Simpson's diversity index across productive rearrangements. In TCRdb, the immuneACCESS table is reduced to in-frame sequences with V and J assigned. These tables do not hold every clone; where another copy was compared, an unresolved V gene accounts for under half, and the others remain unexplained. V, J and clone size were drawn from that table, and D and trimming were deduced from the DNA. The sample table records approximately 250,000 clones; nearly 85% of these occur just once. The ten largest make up approximately 9% of the sample.

In regard to this clone: Its specific antigen is unknown. Base qualities are not recorded, but no much larger clone differs from it by a single base.

Sequencing input: peripheral blood. The rearrangement combines TRBV3-1 (or the pseudogene TRBV3-2) with TRBJ2-7; TRBD2 fits 10 bases in the junction. The source is a human donor in a cohort sampled during active COVID-19. The CDR3 region reads CASSLSGRKVYEQYF. The nucleotide sequence is TGTGCCAGCAGCCTTAGCGGGAGGAAGGTCTACGAGCAGTACTTC.